Listed below are T cell receptor beta chains from one sample, sequenced in a study of spatial heterogeneity in lung cancer. In TCRdb, the 5' RACE reads were re-called with MiXCR into one record per CDR3 protein. The sample has roughly 79,000 distinct CDR3 sequences, 7% to 9% seen once. Material: PBMCs, obtained at surgery. All receptors derive from a male donor with early-stage non-small cell lung cancer. Both conserved end residues are part of each CDR3. A D gene is named only where the DNA matches it firmly.

CSAKTWNTEAFF	TRBV20-1	TRBJ1-1	.
CASSSPGGKGVNSGANVLTF	TRBV5-1	TRBJ2-6	TRBD1
CASSEQNQETQYF	TRBV28	TRBJ2-5	.
CASIENGGHGYTF	TRBV6-5	TRBJ1-2	.
CASVTLTGRNTEAFF	TRBV27	TRBJ1-1	.
CASSFQGTSGYEQYF	TRBV6-5	TRBJ2-7	TRBD2
CASSELQNYGYTF	TRBV10-1	TRBJ1-2	.
CASTSGGTSYEQYF	TRBV12-3/TRBV12-4	TRBJ2-7	.
CASSFVSGDNEQFF	TRBV5-1	TRBJ2-1	.
CAISDLAPGRRSYGYTF	TRBV10-3	TRBJ1-2	.
CASGISGQGARDTQYF	TRBV12-3/TRBV12-4	TRBJ2-3	TRBD1
CASSFQDEKLFF	TRBV5-5	TRBJ1-4	.
CASSVTANYGYTF	TRBV6-2/TRBV6-3	TRBJ1-2	.
CASSPKLGHEQYF	TRBV11-1	TRBJ2-7	.
CASSQQGYEQYF	TRBV3-1	TRBJ2-7	.
CASSLGLAAEQNIQYF	TRBV7-2	TRBJ2-4	TRBD2
CASSPRQGRGDTQYF	TRBV5-1	TRBJ2-3	.
CASSALAGVYEQYF	TRBV10-2	TRBJ2-7	TRBD2
CASGRGQLNTGELFF	TRBV7-9	TRBJ2-2	TRBD1
CASSRDRGMNTEAFF	TRBV6-1	TRBJ1-1	TRBD1
CASSLGGQAAYGYTF	TRBV11-2	TRBJ1-2	TRBD1
CASSLEGMNTEAFF	TRBV7-8	TRBJ1-1	.
CASSESGGSDQPQHF	TRBV6-1	TRBJ1-5	.